This is a list of T cell receptor beta chains from one sample in a study of T cell responses to AZD1222 COVID-19 vaccine. Assay used: immunoSEQ multiplex PCR; TCRdb lists only in-frame clones, some missing. The repertoire consists of about 54,000 clones, with about 90% occurring once and the leading ten covering less than 5%. This specimen consisted of peripheral blood, obtained on day 0 of AZD1222 vaccination. Source of these receptors: an adult in good health. The CDR3 runs from the conserved cysteine through the conserved F or W. The D gene is left open where the match is weak. The size field is filled for only some rows; it gives once, few, many or a size class.

d_call j_call clone_size v_call cdr3_aa cdr3_nt
- TRBJ1-2 - TRBV7-2 CASSGQLNGYTF TGTGCCAGCAGCGGACAGTTGAATGGCTACACCTTC
TRBD1 TRBJ1-2 - TRBV9 CASSVVPGGDGYTF TGTGCCAGCAGCGTAGTCCCAGGGGGGGATGGCTACACCTTC
- TRBJ1-5 - TRBV6-5 CASSSEGLGPQHF TGTGCCAGCAGTTCCGAGGGGCTGGGGCCCCAGCATTTT
- TRBJ2-7 - TRBV10-2 CASSESIPSEQYF TGCGCCAGCAGTGAGTCGATCCCGTCCGAGCAGTACTTC
- TRBJ1-1 - TRBV7-9 CAPFRQENTEAFF TGTGCCCCTTTCAGACAGGAGAACACTGAAGCTTTCTTT
- TRBJ2-3 - TRBV6-2/TRBV6-3 CASSYGGVFDPSTDTQYF TGTGCCAGCAGTTACGGGGGCGTGTTTGATCCTAGCACAGATACGCAGTATTTT
TRBD1 TRBJ1-3 - TRBV5-1 CASSLSGTASGNTIYF TGCGCCAGCAGCTTGTCCGGGACAGCCTCTGGAAACACCATATATTTT
- TRBJ2-7 - TRBV28 CASSLGGGFGYEQYF TGTGCCAGCAGTTTAGGAGGGGGCTTTGGCTACGAGCAGTACTTC
- TRBJ2-1 - TRBV30 CAWNSQYNEQFF TGTGCCTGGAATAGTCAGTACAATGAGCAGTTCTTC
- TRBJ1-2 once TRBV5-1 CASSLSGDNYGYTF TGCGCCAGCAGCTTGTCTGGGGATAACTATGGCTACACCTTC
TRBD1 TRBJ2-7 - TRBV7-8 CASSSPRQGAGNEQYF TGTGCCAGCAGCTCCCCTCGACAGGGGGCGGGCAACGAGCAGTACTTC
- TRBJ1-5 - TRBV4-1 CASSQDPLGNQPQHF TGCGCCAGCAGCCAAGATCCCCTAGGCAATCAGCCCCAGCATTTT
- TRBJ1-1 - TRBV6-5 CASSRRVETEAFF TGTGCCAGCAGCCGCAGGGTTGAGACTGAAGCTTTCTTT
- TRBJ2-7 - TRBV2 CASRETHEQYF TGTGCCAGCCGAGAGACACACGAGCAGTACTTC
- TRBJ1-6 - TRBV5-8 CASSLPRQSGWASPLHF TGTGCCAGCAGCTTGCCCAGACAAAGTGGATGGGCTTCACCCCTCCACTTT
- TRBJ1-4 - TRBV6-1 CASSEHRALNEKLFF TGTGCCAGCAGTGAACACAGGGCCCTTAATGAAAAACTGTTTTTT
- TRBJ1-4 - TRBV29-1 CSAVGKRLFF TGCAGCGCCGTCGGGAAGAGATTGTTTTTT
- TRBJ1-1 - TRBV7-6 CASSLEGRETEAFF TGTGCCAGCAGCTTAGAGGGCAGGGAGACTGAAGCTTTCTTT
TRBD2 TRBJ2-5 - TRBV7-3 CASSQRGALETQYF TGTGCCAGCAGCCAGCGGGGGGCCCTAGAGACCCAGTACTTC
- TRBJ1-5 - TRBV12-3/TRBV12-4 CASSLGTQPQHF TGTGCCAGCAGTTTGGGAACTCAGCCCCAGCATTTT
- TRBJ1-2 few TRBV10-3 CASGAGENGYTF TGTGCCTCAGGGGCGGGGGAAAATGGCTACACCTTC
- TRBJ2-2 - TRBV6-5 CASSPDIAGTGELFF TGTGCCAGCAGCCCGGACATCGCGGGCACCGGGGAGCTGTTTTTT
TRBD1 TRBJ2-7 few TRBV6-1 CASSEVSGTGSYEQYF TGTGCCAGCAGTGAAGTAAGTGGGACAGGGAGCTACGAGCAGTACTTC
TRBD2 TRBJ2-3 - TRBV4-2 CASSQSPYGGGRDTQYF TGTGCCAGCAGCCAAAGCCCGTACGGGGGGGGCAGGGATACGCAGTATTTT
- TRBJ2-1 - TRBV5-8 CASSFTGTTVSYNEQFF TGTGCCAGCAGCTTTACCGGGACAACGGTCTCCTACAATGAGCAGTTCTTC
TRBD1 TRBJ2-7 - TRBV5-1 CASSFGDLQGFGYEQYF TGCGCCAGCAGCTTCGGAGACTTACAGGGGTTCGGGTACGAGCAGTACTTC
- TRBJ2-7 - TRBV28 CASSLGQGPYEQYF TGTGCCAGCAGTTTAGGGCAGGGCCCCTACGAGCAGTACTTC
- TRBJ2-5 once TRBV28 CASTLRETQYF TGTGCCAGCACCCTTAGGGAGACCCAGTACTTC
- TRBJ1-4 - TRBV5-1 CASSLAEHNEKLFF TGCGCCAGCAGCTTGGCTGAACATAATGAAAAACTGTTTTTT
- TRBJ2-6 - TRBV5-1 CASSLGTSGANVLTF TGCGCCAGCAGCTTGGGGACCTCTGGGGCCAACGTCCTGACTTTC
- TRBJ2-1 - TRBV6-5 CASSYRGLSSYNEQFF TGTGCCAGCAGCTACCGGGGGCTAAGCTCCTACAATGAGCAGTTCTTC
TRBD1 TRBJ2-3 - TRBV30 CAWKLQGAGDTQYF TGTGCCTGGAAATTACAGGGGGCCGGAGATACGCAGTATTTT
TRBD1 TRBJ1-6 - TRBV5-6 CASSNHPYRGWESPLHF TGTGCCAGCAGCAACCACCCCTACAGGGGTTGGGAATCACCCCTCCACTTT
TRBD1 TRBJ2-7 - TRBV5-6 CASSPDRRSYEQYF TGTGCCAGCAGCCCGGACAGGAGATCCTACGAGCAGTACTTC
- TRBJ2-5 - TRBV6-5 CASSSSGALQETQYF TGTGCCAGCAGTTCATCCGGGGCACTTCAAGAGACCCAGTACTTC
- TRBJ1-3 - TRBV5-3 CARSYFGGVGNTIYF TGTGCCAGAAGCTACTTCGGGGGGGTCGGAAACACCATATATTTT
TRBD1 TRBJ2-2 - TRBV6-5 CASRLGGTGIGELFF TGTGCCAGCCGTCTCGGAGGGACAGGGATCGGGGAGCTGTTTTTT
TRBD1 TRBJ2-7 - TRBV3-1/TRBV3-2 CASSPPTGTGGFHEQYF TGTGCCAGCAGCCCCCCCACCGGGACAGGGGGATTCCACGAGCAGTACTTC
- TRBJ1-2 - TRBV21-1 CASSKRPPKWGYTF TGTGCCAGCAGCAAACGACCCCCAAAGTGGGGCTACACCTTC
- TRBJ2-5 - TRBV4-2 CASSQGSGSETQYF TGTGCCAGCAGCCAAGGGTCAGGGTCGGAGACCCAGTACTTC
TRBD1 TRBJ1-3 - TRBV19 CASKDKGARRNTIYF TGTGCCAGTAAGGACAAGGGGGCGCGCAGAAACACCATATATTTT
TRBD1 TRBJ2-1 - TRBV10-2 CASSESDRGWNEQFF TGCGCCAGCAGTGAGTCAGACAGGGGTTGGAATGAGCAGTTCTTC
- TRBJ1-4 - TRBV5-6 CASSLRTPATNEKLFF TGTGCCAGCAGCCTACGGACACCCGCAACTAATGAAAAACTGTTTTTT
TRBD1 TRBJ1-2 - TRBV7-9 CASSSPGQGPYGYTF TGTGCCAGCAGCTCACCGGGACAGGGACCCTATGGCTACACCTTC
- TRBJ2-2 - TRBV27 CASRLGEGAGELFF TGTGCCAGCCGACTGGGGGAGGGGGCCGGGGAGCTGTTTTTT
TRBD1 TRBJ2-1 - TRBV28 CASSLPDWTGGQNEQFF TGTGCCAGCAGTTTACCCGACTGGACAGGGGGTCAAAATGAGCAGTTCTTC
TRBD1 TRBJ2-2 - TRBV25-1 CASSDSPGTGSKTGELFF TGTGCCAGCAGTGATTCTCCCGGGACAGGCTCCAAAACCGGGGAGCTGTTTTTT